These 17 T cell receptor beta chains originate from one sample sequenced in a study of shared clonotypes between healthy human individuals. Method: immunoSEQ multiplex PCR; TCRdb's copy keeps in-frame clones and lacks some. The repertoire has about 380,000 clones, approximately 96% of them found once; the top ten carry 0.32%. Sequencing was done on a sample of memory CD8+ T cells sorted from blood. Subset meaning: CD45RO+ cells pooled with CCR7-negative TemRA cells. The receptors stem from a man aged 30-40 years in good health.

The genes are TRBV5-4 and TRBJ2-4; D ambiguous. This CDR3 contains 12 residues. Trimming took 0 bases from V and 8 from J, leaving 6 bases between them. Germline lookup yields CDR1 SGHNT and CDR2 YYREEE (reference sequence). The CDR3 protein is CASSLDEDIQYF. CDR3 nucleotides: TGTGCCAGCAGCTTGGACGAGGACATTCAGTACTTC.

About this clone itself: Other DNA sequences in the sample encode the same CDR3. V is TRBV6-1 and J is TRBJ2-3; a possible D gene is TRBD1 (6 bases). V lost 3 bases and J 1 base, leaving 8 bases between the germline ends. This CDR3 comprises 14 residues. CDR1 is MNHNS and CDR2 is SASEGT in the germline V gene. The DNA of the CDR3 is TGTGCCAGCAGTGACAGGGGACGCACAGATACGCAGTATTTT. Its translation is CASSDRGRTDTQYF.

The sample holds a few counts of this clone. The V and J genes are TRBV6-5 and TRBJ1-1; D remains ambiguous. This CDR3 is built from 13 residues. The V gene lost 5 bases and the J gene lost 1 base, with 8 bases spanning the gap. Germline CDR1 reads MNHEY; CDR2 reads SVGAGI. The CDR3 DNA is TGTGCCAGCAGTCAGGTTACGAACACTGAAGCTTTCTTT. Protein: CASSQVTNTEAFF.

The chain carries TRBV5-1 and TRBJ2-7, with D perhaps being TRBD1 or TRBD2 (6 bases each). The ends were cut back, 1 base at V and 2 bases at J, with 10 bases in the middle. CDR1 SGHRS and CDR2 YFSETQ come from the germline V gene. The CDR3 contains 14 residues. CDR3 bases: TGCGCCAGCAGCTTGTACGGGGGCACCTACGAGCAGTACTTC. Residues: CASSLYGGTYEQYF. Filled out from reference TRBV5-1 and TRBJ2-7, the complete variable domain reads KAGVTQTPRYLIKTRGQQVTLSCSPISGHRSVSWYQQTPGQGLQFLFEYFSETQRNKGNFPGRFSGRQFSNSRSEMNVSTLELGDSALYLCASSLYGGTYEQYFGPGTRLTVT.

The DNA of the CDR3 is TGTGCCAGCAGTTTATTAGGGGGCAGTGGGGCCAACGTCCTGACTTTC. Translated, it gives CASSLLGGSGANVLTF. This chain connects TRBV27 to TRBJ2-6; 7 bases align to TRBD1. Germline-derived CDR1 and CDR2 are MNHEY and SMNVEV (reference sequence). The CDR3 spans 16 residues. V trimming: 1 base; J trimming: 3 bases; junction bases outside the gene matches: 3.

The genes are TRBV2 and TRBJ2-5, with 10 nucleotides matching TRBD2. Germline V gene lookup returns CDR1 SNHLY and CDR2 FYNNEI. CDR3 size: 14 residues. J gave up 5 bases and V 5 bases, and 5 bases lay outside the gene matches. The CDR3 region is CASSPSGRGETQYF. The CDR3 nucleotides read TGTGCCAGCAGTCCTAGCGGGAGAGGGGAGACCCAGTACTTC. Supplemented by reference TRBV2 and TRBJ2-5, the full variable domain reads EPEVTQTPSHQVTQMGQEVILRCVPISNHLYFYWYRQILGQKVEFLVSFYNNEISEKSEIFDDQFSVERPDGSNFTLKIRSTKLEDSAMYFCASSPSGRGETQYFGPGTRLLVL.

V usage is TRBV28 and J usage is TRBJ2-4; 8 bases match TRBD2. With 2 bases clipped from V and 7 bases from J, the junction kept 7 bases outside the gene matches. CDR1 is MDHEN, CDR2 SYDVKM, per germline. This CDR3 is 15 amino acids long. CDR3 sequence (DNA): TGTGCCAGCAGTTTACCGGGAGGGGGGTGGAACATTCAGTACTTC. Amino acid sequence: CASSLPGGGWNIQYF.

The chain is built from TRBV30 and TRBJ2-7; D not resolved. This CDR3 has 11 amino acids. Germline V gene sequence: CDR1 GTSNPN, CDR2 SVGIG (reference sequence). Trimming cost V 3 bases and J 9 bases, with 12 bases left between them. DNA of the CDR3: TGTGCCTGGAGCAGAAGTGATGGGCAGTACTTC. Its protein is CAWSRSDGQYF.

The gene calls are TRBV2 and TRBJ2-2, with 7 bases lining up with TRBD2. Germline CDR1 reads SNHLY; CDR2 reads FYNNEI. CDR3 size: 14 residues. The trim removed 7 bases at V and 0 bases at J, leaving 2 bases unmatched. The CDR3 region is CASKGTTNTGELFF. The CDR3 DNA follows: TGTGCCAGCAAAGGGACTACGAACACCGGGGAGCTGTTTTTT.

The chain has TRBV28 and TRBJ1-2; D is unresolved. Trimming removed 2 bases at V and 5 bases at J, with 9 bases between. The CDR3 extends over 13 amino acids. Germline V gives CDR1 MDHEN, CDR2 SYDVKM. The CDR3: CASSLLTGYGYTF. The CDR3 DNA reads TGTGCCAGCAGTTTACTGACGGGATATGGCTACACCTTC.

The rearrangement uses TRBV9 and TRBJ2-3, with D unclear. CDR3 length equals 13 residues. CDR1 is SGDLS and CDR2 is YYNGEE in the germline V gene. Between the trimmed V and J ends, which lost 3 bases and 6 bases, there was a span of 11 bases. CDR3 bases: TGTGCCAGCAGCGCTCACCGCCAGGATACGCAGTATTTT. Its translation is CASSAHRQDTQYF.

The rearrangement joins TRBV6-5 to TRBJ1-1; a possible D gene is TRBD1 (5 bases). The CDR3 contains 15 residues. Trimming shortened V by 3 bases and J by 4 bases, and 15 bases separated the two germline ends. Germline V gene data show CDR1 as MNHEY and CDR2 as SVGAGI. This CDR3 reads CASSYVGGGVTEAFF. CDR3 DNA sequence: TGTGCCAGCAGTTATGTTGGGGGAGGGGTCACTGAAGCTTTCTTT.

V gene TRBV28 combines with J gene TRBJ2-3, with a possible D match to TRBD1 (6 bases). The germline CDR1 and CDR2 sequences are MDHEN and SYDVKM. The CDR3 contains 15 residues. The V end was cut by 5 bases, the J end by 3 bases, with 15 bases between. The CDR3, as DNA: TGTGCCAGCAGTCCTCCCACGACAGGAACAGATACGCAGTATTTT. Protein product: CASSPPTTGTDTQYF.

V is TRBV1 and J is TRBJ2-1; the table's D call, TRBD2, was not checked against the DNA. TRBV1 is a documented pseudogene. This CDR3 contains 22 residues. CDR3 sequence reads: CTSSQTQKGLAGTPTIDNEQFF. The CDR3 DNA follows: TGCACCAGCAGCCAAACCCAAAAAGGACTAGCGGGCACCCCTACAATAGACAATGAGCAGTTCTTC.

The chain recombines TRBV10-3 with TRBJ2-3, with 9 nucleotides matching TRBD2. Germline CDR1 ENHRY, CDR2 SYGVKD. V was clipped by 0 bases and J by 4 bases; unmatched bases: 14. The CDR3 consists of 19 residues. Here the CDR3 DNA reads TGTGCCATCAGTGAGTCCATGGCGGGAGGGCCAAGGCCCCCAGATACGCAGTATTTT. As protein: CAISESMAGGPRPPDTQYF.

The chain carries TRBV6-5 and TRBJ2-3, with D uncertain. V lost 6 bases and J lost 3, with 10 bases in between. Germline CDR1 is MNHEY and CDR2 is SVGAGI. This CDR3 is 13 amino acids long. This chain's CDR3 is CASRASVTDTQYF. The CDR3, as DNA: TGTGCCAGCAGGGCCTCCGTTACAGATACGCAGTATTTT.

The chain links TRBV14 to TRBJ2-1; D uncertain. CDR3 length: 13 residues. Trimming shortened V by 1 base and J by 8 bases, and 9 bases separated the two germline ends. The germline gives CDR1 SGHDN, CDR2 FVKESK. This CDR3 reads CASSQVLSYEQFF. The DNA of the CDR3 is TGTGCCAGCAGCCAAGTTTTGAGCTATGAGCAGTTCTTC.